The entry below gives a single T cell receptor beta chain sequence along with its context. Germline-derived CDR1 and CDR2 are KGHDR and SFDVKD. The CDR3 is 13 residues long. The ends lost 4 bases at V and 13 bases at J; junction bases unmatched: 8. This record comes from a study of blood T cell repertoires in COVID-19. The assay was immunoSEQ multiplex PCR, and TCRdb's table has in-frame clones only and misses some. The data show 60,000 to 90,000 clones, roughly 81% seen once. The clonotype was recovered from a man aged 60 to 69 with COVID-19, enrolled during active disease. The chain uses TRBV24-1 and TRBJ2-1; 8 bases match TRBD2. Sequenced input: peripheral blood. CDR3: CATSEAGTSKQFF. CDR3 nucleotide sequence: TGTGCCACCAGTGAGGCCGGGACTAGTAAACAGTTCTTC.